This entry features one T cell receptor beta chain sequence. It has no known antigen specificity. No base quality values were provided; no much bigger clone lies one nucleotide off. The CDR3 regions of human TCRbeta chains were analyzed by immunosequencing. The authors processed their data as follows. TCRs in the repertoires were compared against a reference library of SARS-CoV-2-specific TCRs that had been generated with the MIRA antigen-specificity platform. Breadth meant the fraction of unique TCRs that were SARS-CoV-2-associated, whereas depth meant the fraction of total T cells that were SARS-CoV-2-associated. Each spike-specific TCR was assigned to its reactive spike region and to a CD4 or CD8 class using the MIRA data. Log10-transformed breadth and depth values were compared by one-way ANOVA with Sidak's multiple comparisons tests. TCRdb obtained this table from immuneACCESS and retained in-frame rearrangements with V and J assigned. These tables miss some clones; where compared with another copy, unresolved V genes account for less than half of the shortfall, and the remainder is unexplained. D and trimming come from the DNA, and the V and J calls and clone size come from that table. Recorded for this sample are 100,000 to 140,000 clones; around nine tenths of them occurred a single time. The ten top clones hold 22% of the sample.

The CDR1 and CDR2 encoded by the germline V gene are SGHAT and FQNNGV. Trimming at the junction amounts to 3 bases on V and 5 bases on J, and the germline ends lie 13 bases apart. The CDR3, cysteine through phenylalanine, is 14 amino acids long. This entry keeps only the CDR3 DNA: 42 bases, framed from base 1. The time point label for this specimen denotes: baseline before first vaccination. Vaccinee samples came from UK trials COV001 and COV002, including a single-blind randomized controlled phase 2/3 trial of AZD1222 (ChAdOx1 nCoV-19) in healthy adults. Trial participant PBMC samples were collected at day 0 and day 28 after the second dose for TCRbeta chain sequencing. This record belongs to a study of T cell responses to AZD1222 COVID-19 vaccine (dated by TCRdb to the early 2020s). Some background on the complete study: AZD1222 recipients with second doses at about 4 weeks or about 12 weeks were pooled, because spike-specific TCR depth and breadth did not differ between schedules. Trial participants were enrolled by age into subgroups of 18-55, 56-69 and 70-plus years, and around 150, 29 and 61 TCR-sequenced participants, respectively, were included in these subgroups. TCR sequencing covered approximately 230 trial participants: some 210 given two doses of AZD1222 and about 26 given two doses of MenACWY control vaccine. What the authors observed across the whole study: The 56-69-year group was small, and its depth increase did not reach significance, likely because of low power. Reportedly, close to half of the unique spike-specific TCRs recognized epitopes lying outside the regions that are mutated in the B.1.351 and B.1.1.7 variants. A significant rise in spike-specific TCR breadth and depth was observed after two AZD1222 doses relative to day 0 and relative to MenACWY recipients. No day 14 peak-response samples were available, so repertoires were characterized only after the peak T cell response. Vaccine-associated CD4 TCRs spanned the whole spike protein, with dominant responses in regions 160-218 and 743-854. Conclusions about previously exposed vaccinees were limited because only 5 or 6 AZD1222 recipients were SARS-CoV-2 seropositive at baseline. Most participants were white British and females outnumbered males, and the authors suggested that clonal diversity may have been underestimated.

The specimen comprised peripheral blood, sampled on day 0 of AZD1222 vaccination. The receptor was derived from an adult in good health. Here the chain combines TRBV11-2 and TRBJ1-2, with TRBD1 tentatively as D gene (5 bases match). The CDR3 reads CASSLSEGIYGYTF. The nucleotide sequence reads TGTGCCAGCAGCTTGTCGGAGGGGATTTATGGCTACACCTTC.